Sequencing of this TCR beta chain was carried out in a study of radiotherapy plus CTLA-4 blockade in lung cancer (dated 2018 in TCRdb). At the level of the whole study: Among enrolled patients, roughly 20% had an objective response and about 30% reached disease control. The investigation overall reported the following: After treatment with radiotherapy and ipilimumab, TCR clones that originated in tumors expanded in peripheral blood. The strongest predictors of response were reported to be early dynamic shifts in blood T cell clones along with a rise in serum interferon-beta following radiation.

CDR1 is given as SGHDN and CDR2 as FVKESK, both from the germline V gene. V ends up 2 bases short and J 4 bases short, with an unmatched junction base count of 5. There are 15 amino acids in the CDR3, from cysteine to phenylalanine inclusive. Only the CDR3 region is kept as DNA, spanning 45 bases read in frame from base 1. The study tested focal radiation therapy combined with CTLA-4 blockade (ipilimumab) in patients with chemo-refractory metastatic non-small-cell lung cancer. Libraries were made using the immunoSEQ multiplex PCR assay. Imported from immuneACCESS, the table was reduced by TCRdb to in-frame sequences with V and J called. These copies leave out some clones; in studies compared against another copy, an unresolved V gene accounts for under half, and the cause of the remainder is not known. Recorded for this sample are more than 30,000 clones; more than 80% of them occurred a single time. About 26% of the sample is taken by the ten largest.

A remark on this clone: Its binding antigen is unknown. The sample holds no much larger clone one base away, and base qualities are not on file.

The chain joins TRBV14 to TRBJ2-5; TRBD1 agrees with 9 junctional bases. The origin of this receptor is a human donor with non-small cell lung cancer that progressed on radiotherapy plus ipilimumab. The material sequenced was peripheral blood, taken from a patient treated with radiotherapy plus ipilimumab. The CDR3 corresponds to CASSQTTGGRETQYF. The nucleotide sequence reads TGTGCCAGCAGCCAAACCACAGGGGGCAGAGAGACCCAGTACTTC.